These 25 T cell receptor beta chains were all obtained from the same sample, sequenced in a study of T-cell reconstitution after alpha-beta-depleted transplantation in children. For TCRbeta, the library was prepared with unique molecular identifiers. TCRdb passed the PCR reads through MiXCR, listing each CDR3 protein once. The sample shows about 170,000 distinct CDR3 sequences, 8.5% to 14% of them seen only once. The sample in question was PBMCs, obtained before TCRalphabeta/CD19-depleted stem cell transplant. The receptors shown here come from a boy between 2 and 10 years old with acute myeloid leukemia, due to receive a stem cell transplant.

This clonotype was counted ten times or more. The chain joins TRBV9 to TRBJ2-7, with D perhaps given as TRBD1 or TRBD2 (5 bases each). V was shortened by 0 bases and J by 3 bases, with 16 bases between the two germline ends. CDR1 is SGDLS, CDR2 YYNGEE, per germline. CDR3 length: 16 residues. CDR3 in amino acids: CASSVGGVRDGYEQYV. Here the CDR3 DNA reads TGTGCCAGCAGCGTAGGTGGGGTTCGGGACGGCTACGAGCAGTACGTC.

This clonotype was seen ten or more times. The chain recombines TRBV11-2 with TRBJ1-2; D is undetermined. The CDR3 runs 13 residues. The germline V and J ends were trimmed by 5 bases and 5 bases, with 12 bases remaining between them. CDR1 and CDR2 from the germline V gene are SGHAT and FQNNGV. The CDR3 reads CASSVRVDYGYTF. CDR3 coding DNA: TGTGCCAGCAGCGTCCGGGTTGATTATGGCTACACCTTC.

This clonotype was seen repeatedly, ten times or more. This sequence joins TRBV12-3 or TRBV12-4 and TRBJ2-3; D is perhaps TRBD1 (5 bases). This CDR3 comprises 15 residues. Trimming removed 2 bases at V and 3 bases at J, with 12 bases between. CDR3 residues: CASSLNRFPTDTQYF. The CDR3 DNA reads TGTGCCAGCAGTTTAAACAGGTTTCCTACAGATACGCAGTATTTT.

The genes are TRBV30 and TRBJ2-7, with 7 bases fitting TRBD2. CDR1 and CDR2 (germline): GTSNPN, SVGIG (reference sequence). The CDR3 contains 15 residues. The ends lost 2 bases at V and 2 bases at J; junction bases unmatched: 9. The CDR3 loop is CAWSRLADAAYEQYF. The CDR3 nucleotides are TGTGCCTGGAGTAGACTAGCCGACGCTGCCTACGAGCAGTACTTC.

The table lists this clonotype with many counts. The gene calls are TRBV10-3 and TRBJ2-3; 7 nucleotides align to TRBD2. CDR1 and CDR2 from the germline V gene are ENHRY and SYGVKD. The junction had 9 bases not matched to a gene; V was cut back by 0 bases and J by 6 bases. The CDR3 extends over 16 amino acids. DNA of the CDR3: TGTGCCATCAGTGAGTCGATTCGGGGGGAGAGGGATACGCAGTATTTT. Its translation is CAISESIRGERDTQYF.

This chain uses TRBV6-1 with TRBJ2-7; 12 nucleotides match TRBD1. V gave up 2 bases and J gave up 5 bases; unmatched junction bases: 7. The CDR3 length is 16 residues. CDR1 is MNHNS, CDR2 SASEGT, per germline. CDR3 DNA sequence: TGTGCCAGCAGTGAACCCCCTGGGACAGGGGGCCACGAGCAGTACTTC. Translated: CASSEPPGTGGHEQYF.

In its sample, this clonotype was seen many times. The chain has TRBV5-1 and TRBJ2-7, with no clear D. This CDR3 comprises 12 residues. Germline CDR1 reads SGHRS; CDR2 reads YFSETQ. Between the trimmed V and J ends, which lost 6 bases and 6 bases, there was a span of 13 bases. CDR3 region: CASTPDFTEQYF. The CDR3 DNA reads as TGCGCCAGCACGCCTGACTTTACCGAGCAGTACTTC.

This clonotype was detected many times. The chain is built from TRBV3-1 and TRBJ2-1, with D possibly being TRBD2 (5 bases). The V gene lost 4 bases and the J gene lost 12 bases, with 16 bases spanning the gap. The CDR3 covers 13 residues. Germline V CDR1 and CDR2: LGHDT, YNNKEL (reference sequence). The CDR3: CASSLQMYGVQFF. The CDR3 nucleotides read TGTGCCAGCAGCCTCCAAATGTACGGGGTGCAGTTCTTC.

This clonotype was found many times. The V and J genes are TRBV20-1 and TRBJ1-1, with 7 nucleotides matching TRBD1. Trimming cost V 4 bases and J 5 bases; bases outside gene matches: 7. The CDR3 runs 13 residues. Germline CDR1 is DFQATT and CDR2 is SNEGSKA (reference sequence). DNA for the CDR3: TGCAGTGCTATCCGAGACAGGGATACTGAAGCTTTCTTT. It codes for CSAIRDRDTEAFF.

In its sample, this clonotype was seen many times. This chain connects TRBV12-3 or TRBV12-4 to TRBJ2-6; D remains ambiguous. The ends were cut back, 7 bases at V and 4 bases at J, with 14 bases in the middle. The CDR3 spans 15 residues. The CDR3 DNA reads TGTGCCAGCAACCCGATTTTCGCCGGGGCCAACGTCCTGACTTTC. Protein: CASNPIFAGANVLTF.

This clonotype was recorded many times. This chain connects TRBV20-1 to TRBJ2-1; D assignment may be TRBD1 or TRBD2 (6 bases each). The CDR3 has 15 amino acids. Germline loops: CDR1 DFQATT, CDR2 SNEGSKA (reference sequence). V was trimmed by 0 bases and J by 3 bases, leaving 12 bases between them. CDR3 region: CSARDPGGHYNEQFF. The CDR3 coding sequence is TGCAGTGCTAGAGATCCTGGGGGGCACTACAATGAGCAGTTCTTC.

Ten or more counts support this clonotype. The gene calls are TRBV19 and TRBJ1-5, with a tentative D call TRBD1 (5 bases). The CDR3 runs 15 residues. Looked up from germline, CDR1 is LNHDA and CDR2 is SQIVND (reference sequence). V dropped 2 bases and J dropped 5 bases, with 13 bases sitting between them. The CDR3 sequence: CASSINRDFYQPQHF. The CDR3, as DNA: TGTGCCAGTAGTATAAACCGGGACTTTTATCAGCCCCAGCATTTT. Looking up the rest from reference TRBV19 and TRBJ1-5 gives the full variable domain: DGGITQSPKYLFRKEGQNVTLSCEQNLNHDAMYWYRQDPGQGLRLIYYSQIVNDFQKGDIAEGYSVSREKKESFPLTVTSAQKNPTAFYLCASSINRDFYQPQHFGDGTRLSIL.

This clonotype came up many times. J is TRBJ2-7 and V is TRBV6-5; D remains ambiguous. Germline V gene sequence: CDR1 MNHEY, CDR2 SVGAGI. V lost 0 bases to trimming and J lost 4 bases, with 7 bases between them. This CDR3 has 13 amino acids. The CDR3 coding sequence is TGTGCCAGCAGTTACTCGTCCCGTTACGAGCAGTACTTC. This codes for CASSYSSRYEQYF.

The chain is built from TRBV4-2 and TRBJ2-3; maybe TRBD2 (6 bases). CDR3 size: 15 residues. V lost 0 bases and J 4 bases, leaving 11 bases between the germline ends. Germline V gene data show CDR1 as LGHNA and CDR2 as YNFKEQ. The CDR3 spells CASSQEGGRADTQYF. The CDR3 DNA follows: TGTGCCAGCAGCCAAGAGGGAGGTAGAGCAGATACGCAGTATTTT.

This clonotype was observed at least ten times. This chain joins TRBV20-1 and TRBJ1-4; TRBD1 aligns across 8 bases. V lost 5 bases and J lost 8; bases outside the gene matches: 10. CDR1 and CDR2 from the germline V gene are DFQATT and SNEGSKA (reference sequence). CDR3 length: 14 residues. This CDR3 reads CSAPQGQDLEKLFF. CDR3 DNA: TGCAGTGCTCCACAGGGACAGGACTTGGAAAAACTGTTTTTT.

This clonotype has at least ten counts. V usage is TRBV6-1 and J usage is TRBJ1-2; unclear D gene. The CDR3 sequence is 12 residues long. Germline loops: CDR1 MNHNS, CDR2 SASEGT. V lost 4 bases and J lost 8, with 11 bases in between. CDR3 sequence reads: CASSGSSYGYTF. In DNA, the CDR3 is TGTGCCAGCAGTGGGAGTAGTTACGGCTACACCTTC.

This clonotype came up many times. One end of the junction varies from germline; a read error may be responsible. The chain links TRBV4-2 to TRBJ2-1; weak D call: TRBD1 (5 bases). The germline CDR1 and CDR2 sequences are LGHNA and YNFKEQ. This CDR3 region has 18 residues. The CDR3 region has the DNA TGTGCCAGCAGCCAAGGACCGCAACAGGTCGGCTCCTACAATGATCAGTTCTTC. This sequence encodes CASSQGPQQVGSYNDQFF.

This clonotype was observed many times. This sequence joins TRBV5-1 and TRBJ2-1, with 7 bases identical to TRBD2. J was trimmed by 3 bases and V by 2 bases; bases with no gene match: 8. The V gene's germline CDR1 is SGHRS and CDR2 YFSETQ. The CDR3 covers 16 residues. CDR3: CASSLDLGGRYNEQFF. The CDR3 DNA sequence: TGCGCCAGCAGCTTAGATCTGGGAGGGCGCTACAATGAGCAGTTCTTC. Full variable domain (rest looked up from reference TRBV5-1 and TRBJ2-1): KAGVTQTPRYLIKTRGQQVTLSCSPISGHRSVSWYQQTPGQGLQFLFEYFSETQRNKGNFPGRFSGRQFSNSRSEMNVSTLELGDSALYLCASSLDLGGRYNEQFFGPGTRLTVL.

This clonotype was counted at least ten times. This chain links TRBV7-2 with TRBJ2-2; D call uncertain. This CDR3 has 14 residues. Germline assignment: CDR1 SGHTA and CDR2 FQGNSA. The ends were cut back, 4 bases at V and 1 base at J, with 7 bases in the middle. The CDR3 DNA reads TGTGCCAGCAGCTCGAACTGGAACACCGGGGAGCTGTTTTTT. It yields the protein CASSSNWNTGELFF.

The DNA of the CDR3 is TGTGCCTGGATCCTAGCGGGAGGAACAGATACGCAGTATTTT. The encoded protein is CAWILAGGTDTQYF. V and J are TRBV30 and TRBJ2-3; 11 bases match TRBD2. This CDR3 region has 14 residues. Trimming took 4 bases from V and 3 from J; bases not matched to a gene: 3. Germline V gives CDR1 GTSNPN, CDR2 SVGIG (reference sequence).

There are many counts of this clonotype. The chain links TRBV5-1 to TRBJ1-1; D gene unclear. V was trimmed by 1 base and J by 1 base, leaving 11 bases between them. The CDR3 runs 15 residues. The germline CDR1 and CDR2 sequences are SGHRS and YFSETQ. CDR3 nucleotides: TGCGCCAGCAGCTTGAAGGGCTGGGAGAACACTGAAGCTTTCTTT. It is translated as CASSLKGWENTEAFF.

On this clonotype: The junction shows a germline mismatch at one end, possibly a read error. The chain links TRBV7-3 to TRBJ2-1; possible D gene TRBD2, 5 bases. The CDR3 loop spans 13 amino acids. The germline gives CDR1 SGHTA, CDR2 FQGTGA. CDR3 nucleotides: TGTGCCAGTAGCTTATACGGGGATAATGAGCAGTGCTTC. Translation: CASSLYGDNEQCF.

This clonotype was counted at least ten times. The chain has TRBV10-2 and TRBJ1-1; D uncertain. Trimming removed 7 bases at V and 2 bases at J, with 8 bases between. The CDR3 has 12 residues. CDR1 is WSHSY, CDR2 SAAADI, per germline. CDR3 nucleotides: TGCGCCAGCACTACGGGAAACACTGAAGCTTTCTTT. It yields the protein CASTTGNTEAFF.

This clonotype has ten or more counts. The genes are TRBV5-1 and TRBJ2-5; TRBD1 matches at 8 bases. Germline CDR1 and CDR2: SGHRS and YFSETQ. The J segment lost 4 bases and the V segment lost 2 bases, leaving 10 bases of the junction unmatched. The CDR3 has 16 residues. The CDR3 is CASSFATGEVGETQYF. The CDR3 DNA reads as TGCGCCAGCAGCTTCGCGACAGGGGAAGTTGGAGAGACCCAGTACTTC. The full variable domain, its missing parts supplied by reference TRBV5-1 and TRBJ2-5, is KAGVTQTPRYLIKTRGQQVTLSCSPISGHRSVSWYQQTPGQGLQFLFEYFSETQRNKGNFPGRFSGRQFSNSRSEMNVSTLELGDSALYLCASSFATGEVGETQYFGPGTRLLVL.

This clonotype was observed at least ten times. The J gene is TRBJ2-3, the V gene TRBV27; D is uncertain. The CDR3 spans 15 residues. Germline lookup yields CDR1 MNHEY and CDR2 SMNVEV (reference sequence). V gave up 3 bases and J gave up 1 base, with 11 bases separating them. The CDR3 DNA sequence: TGTGCCAGCAGTTTTCGCCCATCTGGCACAGATACGCAGTATTTT. Translation: CASSFRPSGTDTQYF.